The subject of this entry is one TCR beta chain. Its antigen is not known. This sample was included in a study of T cells in Graves' hyperthyroidism and ophthalmopathy. Overall study findings and caveats: Before onset, ophthalmopathy was predicted by the model a median around 6.2 months earlier. Among clonotypes expanded in thyroid above 0.001, most were also found in blood.

Each person with ophthalmopathy scored at least 3 on the Clinical Activity Score, reached NOSPECS grade 4 or higher, and had been ill under 3 months. For the diagnoses, clinical symptoms, serum thyroxine and TRAb, thyroid ultrasound and orbital computed tomography were used. The CDR3 is 15 residues long. The germline V gene has CDR1 SGHRS and CDR2 YFSETQ. V dropped 7 bases and J dropped 2 bases, with 13 bases sitting between them. Researchers amplified the TCR beta CDR3 regions from RNA transcripts. In the first-round RT-PCR of the TCR CDR3, the HTBI primer set was used. TCRdb reprocessed the multiplex PCR reads with MiXCR, giving one entry per CDR3 protein. The repertoire has almost 500,000 distinct CDR3 sequences, about 20% of them found once; the top ten carry approximately 49%.

The TCR comes from a woman aged 70-85 years with Graves' ophthalmopathy. Sequencing was done on a sample of blood. This rearrangement joins TRBV5-1 to TRBJ2-6, with D perhaps TRBD1 (6 bases). The CDR3 DNA is TGCGCCAGCGAGGACAGCCCCGCTGGGGCCAACGTCCTGACTTTC. Protein sequence: CASEDSPAGANVLTF.